This is a list of T cell receptor beta chains from one sample in a study of PD-1 blockade in classical Hodgkin lymphoma. Sequencing used immunoSEQ multiplex PCR; TCRdb keeps in-frame clones, though not all of them. In the table there are 120,000 to 150,000 clones, around 73% of which are singletons. The source material was peripheral blood mononuclear cells (PBMCs), sampled before the second cycle of nivolumab. Receptors originate from a human donor with classical Hodgkin lymphoma. CDR3s include the opening cysteine and the closing phenylalanine or tryptophan. Fields, in order: J gene, D gene, V gene, CDR3 length, clone size, CDR3 protein, CDR3 DNA. The D gene is left open where the match is weak. The listing skips clone size in some rows; elsewhere it reads once, few, many or a size class.

J: TRBJ2-5
D: TRBD2
V: TRBV11-2
length: 15
size: NA
CDR3: CASSLVAGGPGPQYF
DNA: TGTGCCAGCAGCCTCGTAGCGGGGGGGCCGGGGCCCCAGTACTTC

J: TRBJ2-5
D: TRBD1
V: TRBV19
length: 17
size: NA
CDR3: CASSIGPFGQGIKTQYF
DNA: TGTGCCAGTAGTATAGGCCCCTTCGGACAGGGGATCAAGACCCAGTACTTC

J: TRBJ1-2
D: TRBD1
V: TRBV5-4
length: 17
size: NA
CDR3: CASSLGTTGTASYGYTF
DNA: TGTGCCAGCAGCTTGGGTACTACCGGGACAGCATCCTATGGCTACACCTTC

J: TRBJ2-7
D: NA
V: TRBV30
length: 15
size: once
CDR3: CAWSPFPGIAYEQYF
DNA: TGTGCCTGGAGCCCTTTTCCAGGGATCGCCTACGAGCAGTACTTC

J: TRBJ1-5
D: NA
V: TRBV7-2
length: 13
size: NA
CDR3: CASSRTDDQPQHF
DNA: TGTGCCAGCAGCCGGACAGATGATCAGCCCCAGCATTTT

J: TRBJ1-1
D: NA
V: TRBV27
length: 15
size: NA
CDR3: CASSALGGSNTEAFF
DNA: TGTGCCAGCTCCGCGCTGGGCGGCAGTAACACTGAAGCTTTCTTT

J: TRBJ2-7
D: TRBD1
V: TRBV6-5
length: 15
size: NA
CDR3: CASMGQGLSDYEQYF
DNA: TGTGCCAGCATGGGACAGGGCTTATCGGACTACGAGCAGTACTTC

J: TRBJ2-3
D: TRBD2
V: TRBV7-4
length: 17
size: NA
CDR3: CATRTDRRGALVDTQYF
DNA: TGTGCCACCCGAACAGACAGGCGGGGGGCCCTGGTAGATACGCAGTATTTT

J: TRBJ2-5
D: TRBD2
V: TRBV7-9
length: 15
size: NA
CDR3: CASSTWRGAQETQYF
DNA: TGTGCCAGCAGCACCTGGCGGGGGGCCCAAGAGACCCAGTACTTC

J: TRBJ1-6
D: TRBD1
V: TRBV6-5
length: 15
size: NA
CDR3: CASSSRTGSNSPLHF
DNA: TGTGCCAGCAGCTCTAGGACAGGGAGTAATTCACCCCTCCACTTT

J: TRBJ2-7
D: TRBD2
V: TRBV12-5
length: 16
size: NA
CDR3: CASGEGLAGGVDEQYF
DNA: TGTGCTAGTGGGGAAGGGCTAGCGGGAGGTGTGGACGAGCAGTACTTC

J: TRBJ1-2
D: TRBD1
V: TRBV6-5
length: 16
size: few
CDR3: CASSYSGTGLNYGYTF
DNA: TGTGCCAGCAGTTACTCGGGGACAGGCCTTAACTATGGCTACACCTTC

J: TRBJ2-2
D: NA
V: TRBV19
length: 13
size: NA
CDR3: CASSILSAGELFF
DNA: TGTGCCAGTAGTATATTGTCGGCCGGGGAGCTGTTTTTT

J: TRBJ2-5
D: TRBD2
V: TRBV6-5
length: 13
size: NA
CDR3: CASTKAGAETQYF
DNA: TGTGCCAGCACCAAAGCGGGAGCAGAGACCCAGTACTTC

J: TRBJ2-7
D: NA
V: TRBV2
length: 14
size: many
CDR3: CASSEDRATYEQYF
DNA: TGTGCCAGCAGTGAAGACAGGGCAACCTACGAGCAGTACTTC

J: TRBJ1-1
D: TRBD1
V: TRBV4-2
length: 15
size: NA
CDR3: CASSRGQGLGTEAFF
DNA: TGTGCCAGCAGCCGCGGACAGGGTTTAGGCACTGAAGCTTTCTTT

J: TRBJ2-5
D: NA
V: TRBV5-6
length: 14
size: NA
CDR3: CASSWTAGKETQYF
DNA: TGTGCCAGCAGCTGGACGGCAGGGAAAGAGACCCAGTACTTC

J: TRBJ1-5
D: NA
V: TRBV5-1
length: 16
size: NA
CDR3: CASSLGGAQGNQPQHF
DNA: TGCGCCAGCAGCTTGGGCGGCGCGCAGGGCAATCAGCCCCAGCATTTT

J: TRBJ2-7
D: NA
V: TRBV4-2
length: 16
size: NA
CDR3: CASSQDIPGASYEQYF
DNA: TGTGCCAGCAGCCAAGATATCCCAGGGGCCTCCTACGAGCAGTACTTC

J: TRBJ1-1
D: TRBD1
V: TRBV7-9
length: 14
size: NA
CDR3: CASSRDRGILEAFF
DNA: TGTGCCAGCAGCCGAGACAGGGGAATCCTTGAAGCTTTCTTT

J: TRBJ2-7
D: TRBD1
V: TRBV28
length: 17
size: NA
CDR3: CASSLFSTQGLPYEQYF
DNA: TGTGCCAGCAGTTTATTCTCCACACAGGGGCTCCCCTACGAGCAGTACTTC

J: TRBJ1-5
D: NA
V: TRBV6-5
length: 14
size: NA
CDR3: CASSYSRGNQPQHF
DNA: TGTGCCAGCAGTTACTCGCGGGGCAATCAGCCCCAGCATTTT

J: TRBJ2-7
D: NA
V: TRBV28
length: 12
size: NA
CDR3: CASLASSYEQYF
DNA: TGTGCCAGCCTTGCTAGCTCCTACGAGCAGTACTTC

J: TRBJ1-2
D: TRBD1
V: TRBV6-6
length: 13
size: once
CDR3: CASSFTTGDGYTF
DNA: TGTGCCAGCAGTTTCACCACAGGGGATGGCTACACCTTC

J: TRBJ2-7
D: NA
V: TRBV5-1
length: 13
size: NA
CDR3: CASSLGVSYEQYF
DNA: TGCGCCAGCAGCTTGGGTGTTTCCTACGAGCAGTACTTC

J: TRBJ2-1
D: NA
V: TRBV5-1
length: 16
size: NA
CDR3: CASSLAVVSSYNEQFF
DNA: TGCGCCAGCAGCTTGGCCGTCGTCAGCTCCTACAATGAGCAGTTCTTC

J: TRBJ1-5
D: NA
V: TRBV18
length: 13
size: NA
CDR3: CASSPGRDQPQHF
DNA: TGTGCCAGCTCCCCCGGGAGGGATCAGCCCCAGCATTTT

J: TRBJ2-3
D: TRBD2
V: TRBV19
length: 16
size: NA
CDR3: CASSPGLAGTTYTQYF
DNA: TGTGCCAGTTCTCCGGGACTAGCGGGGACCACATATACGCAGTATTTT

J: TRBJ2-1
D: NA
V: TRBV21-1
length: 22
size: once
CDR3: CASSKVVLAMSSGGLDFNEQFF
DNA: TGTGCCAGCAGCAAAGTAGTTTTGGCTATGAGTAGCGGGGGGCTTGATTTCAATGAGCAGTTCTTC

J: TRBJ1-6
D: TRBD1
V: TRBV4-3
length: 12
size: few
CDR3: CASSQETGPLHF
DNA: TGCGCCAGCAGCCAAGAGACAGGGCCCCTCCACTTT

J: TRBJ1-3
D: TRBD1
V: TRBV6-5
length: 15
size: few
CDR3: CASSAGQGRGNTIYF
DNA: TGTGCCAGCAGTGCCGGACAGGGAAGAGGAAACACCATATATTTT

J: TRBJ2-7
D: TRBD1
V: TRBV30
length: 11
size: NA
CDR3: CAWGQAYEQYF
DNA: TGTGCCTGGGGACAGGCCTACGAGCAGTACTTC

J: TRBJ2-5
D: TRBD2
V: TRBV6-5
length: 16
size: NA
CDR3: CASSWVPSGGQETQYF
DNA: TGTGCCAGCAGTTGGGTCCCTAGCGGGGGCCAAGAGACCCAGTACTTC

J: TRBJ1-2
D: NA
V: TRBV19
length: 12
size: NA
CDR3: CASSMGIYGYTF
DNA: TGTGCCAGTAGTATGGGCATTTATGGCTACACCTTC

J: TRBJ2-2
D: NA
V: TRBV4-1
length: 14
size: NA
CDR3: CASSPGVNTGELFF
DNA: TGCGCCAGCAGCCCCGGAGTAAACACCGGGGAGCTGTTTTTT

J: TRBJ2-2
D: NA
V: TRBV6-6
length: 12
size: NA
CDR3: CASSRNTGELFF
DNA: TGTGCCAGCAGTAGGAACACCGGGGAGCTGTTTTTT

J: TRBJ1-5
D: TRBD1
V: TRBV6-5
length: 15
size: NA
CDR3: CASSGDRVGNQPQHF
DNA: TGTGCCAGCAGTGGAGACAGGGTCGGGAATCAGCCCCAGCATTTT

J: TRBJ2-3
D: NA
V: TRBV19
length: 16
size: few
CDR3: CASSIDRTGNTDTQYF
DNA: TGTGCCAGTAGTATAGATCGAACAGGGAACACAGATACGCAGTATTTT

J: TRBJ1-4
D: TRBD1
V: TRBV6-6
length: 16
size: few
CDR3: CASSSTDTGGDEKLFF
DNA: TGTGCCAGCAGTTCCACCGACACAGGGGGCGACGAAAAACTGTTTTTT

J: TRBJ1-6
D: NA
V: TRBV5-1
length: 14
size: once
CDR3: CASSLGQPPSPLHF
DNA: TGCGCCAGCAGCTTGGGACAGCCGCCGTCACCCCTCCACTTT

J: TRBJ2-5
D: TRBD2
V: TRBV19
length: 16
size: NA
CDR3: CASSIGVAGGGETQYF
DNA: TGTGCCAGTAGTATAGGGGTAGCGGGAGGGGGTGAGACCCAGTACTTC

J: TRBJ1-5
D: TRBD1
V: TRBV10-3
length: 15
size: NA
CDR3: CAISGTGAGNQPQHF
DNA: TGTGCCATCAGTGGGACAGGGGCCGGCAATCAGCCCCAGCATTTT

J: TRBJ1-6
D: TRBD1
V: TRBV5-1
length: 13
size: NA
CDR3: CASRTGYNSPLHF
DNA: TGCGCCAGCAGGACAGGGTACAATTCACCCCTCCACTTT

J: TRBJ2-7
D: NA
V: TRBV19
length: 15
size: NA
CDR3: CASSIADGSSYEQYF
DNA: TGTGCCAGTAGTATCGCGGACGGAAGCTCCTACGAGCAGTACTTC

J: TRBJ2-3
D: NA
V: TRBV5-1
length: 12
size: few
CDR3: CASSLAEDTQYF
DNA: TGCGCCAGCAGCTTGGCTGAAGATACGCAGTATTTT

J: TRBJ2-3
D: TRBD1
V: TRBV6-5
length: 14
size: NA
CDR3: CASRPQGTTDTQYF
DNA: TGTGCCAGCAGACCACAGGGGACCACAGATACGCAGTATTTT

J: TRBJ1-1
D: NA
V: TRBV7-9
length: 14
size: NA
CDR3: CASSQIDSNTEAFF
DNA: TGTGCCAGCAGCCAAATAGACTCGAACACTGAAGCTTTCTTT

J: TRBJ2-1
D: TRBD2
V: TRBV18
length: 18
size: NA
CDR3: CASSRTGLAQSPFIEQFF
DNA: TGTGCCAGCTCACGCACCGGACTAGCTCAATCCCCCTTCATCGAGCAGTTCTTC

J: TRBJ2-6
D: NA
V: TRBV9
length: 24
size: few
CDR3: CASSVLVFGWGALAPSSGANVLTF
DNA: TGTGCCAGCAGCGTCCTAGTTTTCGGCTGGGGGGCTTTGGCTCCCTCCTCTGGGGCCAACGTCCTGACTTTC

J: TRBJ2-2
D: NA
V: TRBV4-2
length: 17
size: NA
CDR3: CASSQEGMIGFTGELFF
DNA: TGTGCCAGCAGCCAAGAGGGAATGATAGGGTTCACCGGGGAGCTGTTTTTT

J: TRBJ2-7
D: NA
V: TRBV5-1
length: 14
size: NA
CDR3: CASSLDWTLREQYF
DNA: TGCGCCAGCAGCTTGGATTGGACACTTCGAGAGCAGTACTTC

J: TRBJ1-5
D: TRBD1
V: TRBV19
length: 19
size: once
CDR3: CASSTPITGQVLIYQPQHF
DNA: TGTGCCAGTAGTACCCCTATTACGGGACAGGTCCTAATCTATCAGCCCCAGCATTTT

J: TRBJ1-5
D: NA
V: TRBV6-5
length: 14
size: NA
CDR3: CASSYRTRGEPQHF
DNA: TGTGCCAGCAGTTATCGGACGAGGGGTGAACCCCAGCATTTT

J: TRBJ2-3
D: NA
V: TRBV10-3
length: 15
size: NA
CDR3: CAINSLSGDTDTQYF
DNA: TGTGCCATCAACTCTCTAAGCGGAGACACAGATACGCAGTATTTT

J: TRBJ2-3
D: NA
V: TRBV5-4
length: 13
size: NA
CDR3: CASSPGGGDTQYF
DNA: TGTGCCAGCAGCCCTGGTGGCGGAGATACGCAGTATTTT

J: TRBJ1-1
D: TRBD1
V: TRBV27
length: 17
size: NA
CDR3: CASSLAHRTGGGTEAFF
DNA: TGTGCCAGCAGTTTAGCACACCGGACAGGGGGTGGCACTGAAGCTTTCTTT